These 15 T cell receptor beta chains came from one sample sequenced in a study of beta chain features in type 1 diabetes. Study-level results: All four CD4+ subsets from Type 1 diabetes patients carried moderately but significantly shorter TCRB CDR3s.

Antigens for these TCRs are unknown. Expressed TCRB transcripts were sequenced because the entire RNA isolate underwent reverse transcription. This table comes from immunoSEQ multiplex PCR, and its TCRdb copy is limited to in-frame clones, with some not included. Of about 160,000 clones in the sample, approximately 7.9% were seen once. The material sequenced was central memory CD4+ T cells from blood. These receptors were taken from a man younger than 30 with type 1 diabetes.

In its sample, this clone was seen a few times. V usage is TRBV7-2 and J usage is TRBJ2-3; perhaps TRBD1 as D (5 bases). CDR3 size: 15 residues. Deletions cut 5 bases from V and 4 bases from J, with 16 bases between. In germline, CDR1 is SGHTA, CDR2 FQGNSA. CDR3 in amino acids: CASSPQTVASDTQYF. In nucleotides, the CDR3 is TGTGCCAGCAGCCCACAGACAGTTGCTTCAGATACGCAGTATTTT.

This clone showed up just a few times. J is TRBJ2-5 and V is TRBV7-2; 7 bases line up with TRBD1. V gave up 4 bases and J gave up 5 bases; unmatched junction bases: 7. Per the germline V gene, CDR1 is SGHTA and CDR2 is FQGNSA. This CDR3 comprises 14 residues. The CDR3 here is CASSSTGFWETQYF. The CDR3 DNA is TGTGCCAGCAGCTCGACAGGGTTTTGGGAGACCCAGTACTTC.

This clone was seen a few times. The chain is built from TRBV7-8 and TRBJ2-7; possibly TRBD1 for D (5 bases). There are 17 residues in the CDR3. V lost 4 bases and J lost 0, with 19 bases in between. Germline loops: CDR1 SGHVS, CDR2 FQNEAQ. The CDR3 nucleotides are TGTGCCAGCAGCTCCTCCCGTGGGGCGGAAAACTCCTACGAGCAGTACTTC. Translated: CASSSSRGAENSYEQYF. The full variable domain, in which reference TRBV7-8 and TRBJ2-7 provide the parts outside the CDR3, is GAGVSQSPRYKVAKRGQDVALRCDPISGHVSLFWYQQALGQGPEFLTYFQNEAQLDKSGLPSDRFFAERPEGSVSTLKIQRTQQEDSAVYLCASSSSRGAENSYEQYFGPGTRLTVT.

The chain carries TRBV5-1 and TRBJ2-5, with 7 bases aligning to TRBD1. The V and J ends lost 0 bases and 1 base, in that order; junction bases with no gene match: 9. CDR1 is SGHRS and CDR2 is YFSETQ in the germline V gene. CDR3 length equals 17 residues. For the CDR3, the DNA is TGCGCCAGCAGCTTGGGCCTAACGGGACAGATCCAAGAGACCCAGTACTTC. It specifies CASSLGLTGQIQETQYF.

This clone has only a few counts. The rearrangement links TRBV19 to TRBJ1-1; D unresolved. V was clipped by 9 bases and J by 9 bases, with 14 bases between them. The germline CDR1 and CDR2 sequences are LNHDA and SQIVND (reference sequence). This CDR3 is built from 11 residues. The CDR3 protein is CASRRFPKAFF. The CDR3 DNA is TGTGCCAGCCGGAGGTTCCCTAAAGCTTTCTTT.

V usage is TRBV7-7 and J usage is TRBJ2-1, with D perhaps matching TRBD1 (6 bases). The V end lost 5 bases, the J end lost 4 bases, and 15 bases lay between the germline ends. The CDR3 consists of 15 residues. The germline CDR1 and CDR2 sequences are SSHAT and FNYEAQ (reference sequence). CDR3: CASSQGQGTYNEQFF. In nucleotides, the CDR3 is TGTGCCAGCAGCCAAGGCCAGGGGACGTACAATGAGCAGTTCTTC.

Note on this clone: In the same sample, other DNA sequences code for this CDR3. The gene calls are TRBV7-2 and TRBJ2-7; TRBD1 agrees at 7 bases. The CDR3 length is 14 residues. Germline V CDR1 and CDR2: SGHTA, FQGNSA. V shed 3 bases and J 4 bases; nucleotides not matched to a gene: 6. The CDR3 DNA reads as TGTGCCAGCAGCTTGCGACAGGGTTGGTACGAGCAGTACTTC. This gives the protein CASSLRQGWYEQYF.

This chain joins TRBV5-1 and TRBJ1-1; D is uncertain. Per germline, CDR1 SGHRS and CDR2 YFSETQ. The CDR3 length is 13 residues. The ends were cut back, 0 bases at V and 4 bases at J, with 7 bases in the middle. DNA for the CDR3: TGCGCCAGCAGCTTGGCGGGGTTCACTGAAGCTTTCTTT. Its protein product is CASSLAGFTEAFF.

This clone appeared a few times. The chain carries TRBV5-1 and TRBJ2-5, with 10 bases that match TRBD1. The ends lost 7 bases at V and 3 bases at J; junction bases unmatched: 6. This CDR3 comprises 14 residues. Germline CDR1 is SGHRS and CDR2 is YFSETQ. CDR3 amino acids: CASQIGTGEETQYF. CDR3 sequence (DNA): TGCGCCAGCCAGATAGGGACAGGGGAAGAGACCCAGTACTTC.

The sample holds a few counts of this clone. The J gene is TRBJ1-1, the V gene TRBV12-5; TRBD1 matches 8 bases. This CDR3 has 13 amino acids. Trimming removed 3 bases from V and 10 bases from J; junction bases left unmatched: 7. From germline, CDR1 is LGHNT and CDR2 FRNRAP. As DNA, the CDR3 is TGTGCTAGTGGTTTAGCAGGGGGCGCTATAGCTTTCTTT. Its protein is CASGLAGGAIAFF.

This clone was detected only a few times. The genes are TRBV7-7 and TRBJ1-4, with D perhaps TRBD1 (5 bases). This CDR3 has 13 residues. Germline V CDR1 and CDR2: SSHAT, FNYEAQ (reference sequence). The germline V and J ends were trimmed by 5 bases and 12 bases, with 16 bases remaining between them. The CDR3 region is CASSQDAGRELFF. The CDR3 nucleotides are TGTGCCAGCAGCCAAGATGCGGGACGAGAACTGTTTTTT.

The chain combines TRBV6-5 with TRBJ2-1; TRBD2 matches 9 bases. V was pared by 5 bases and J by 7 bases, with 6 bases of the junction left unmatched. Germline V lookup: CDR1 MNHEY, CDR2 SVGAGI. CDR3 length equals 14 residues. The CDR3 nucleotides read TGTGCCAGCAGTCCCCGCCTAGCGGGGAATGAGCAGTTCTTC. It encodes CASSPRLAGNEQFF.

J is TRBJ1-1 and V is TRBV14; the match to TRBD1 covers 8 bases. Germline lookup yields CDR1 SGHDN and CDR2 FVKESK. Trimming cost V 3 bases and J 5 bases; bases outside gene matches: 8. The CDR3 length is 15 residues. The CDR3 DNA sequence: TGTGCCAGCAGCCAGATCAGGACAGGGAGAACTGAAGCTTTCTTT. This sequence encodes CASSQIRTGRTEAFF.

The chain links TRBV7-8 to TRBJ1-3; maybe TRBD1 (6 bases). The V end lost 5 bases, the J end lost 0 bases, and 11 bases lay between the germline ends. Germline-derived CDR1 and CDR2 are SGHVS and FQNEAQ. This CDR3 has 15 amino acids. The CDR3 reads CASSLDSRSGNTIYF. CDR3 in DNA: TGTGCCAGCAGCCTGGACAGTCGCTCTGGAAACACCATATATTTT.

The chain joins TRBV9 to TRBJ1-1; no reliable D call. Germline CDR1 SGDLS, CDR2 YYNGEE. The CDR3 has 15 amino acids. Trimming stripped 3 bases from V and 0 bases from J, with 12 bases between. The CDR3 nucleotides read TGTGCCAGCAGCGCACCCAGTCCCCTGAACACTGAAGCTTTCTTT. It encodes CASSAPSPLNTEAFF.